What follows are 15 T cell receptor beta chains derived from one specimen sequenced in a study of CD8+CD57+ T cells in acquired aplastic anemia. According to the study, genomic DNA was the template for TCR beta VDJ and CDR3 profiling. TCRdb reprocessed the reads with MiXCR, giving one entry per CDR3 protein. The sample holds approximately 170,000 distinct CDR3 sequences, 50% to 75% seen once. Sequencing was done on a sample of sorted CD4+, CD8+, or CD8+CD57+ T cells (not recorded which) from PBMCs. The receptors stem from a human donor in good health.

CDR3 protein: CASSETSGGGGYETQYF. The DNA of the CDR3 is TGTGCCAGCAGCGAGACTAGCGGTGGGGGGGGATATGAGACCCAGTACTTC. V gene TRBV7-9 combines with J gene TRBJ2-5, with 9 bases aligning to TRBD2. V lost 5 bases, J lost 5 bases, and 15 bases stayed unmatched. The CDR3 is 17 residues long. CDR1 is SEHNR and CDR2 is FQNEAQ in the germline V gene (reference sequence).

Turning to this clonotype: The germline gene is not matched at one end of the junction; a read error may be the cause. The rearrangement uses TRBV2 and TRBJ2-1; 9 bases agree with TRBD1. Per germline, CDR1 SNHLY and CDR2 FYNNEI. The CDR3 consists of 12 residues. CDR3 residues: CASSEDLRDRAF. Here the CDR3 DNA reads TGTGCCAGCAGTGAAGACCTCCGGGACAGGGCCTTC.

The chain combines TRBV7-2 with TRBJ2-5, with D uncertain. Germline lookup yields CDR1 SGHTA and CDR2 FQGNSA. Trimming removed 9 bases from V and 5 bases from J, with 4 bases in between. The CDR3 extends over 9 amino acids. The DNA of the CDR3 is TGTGCCAGATTGGAGACCCAGTACTTC. Residues: CARLETQYF.

This clonotype showed up just a few times. The chain is built from TRBV3-1 and TRBJ1-4, with unresolved D. The CDR3 is 15 residues long. Germline V gene sequence: CDR1 LGHDT, CDR2 YNNKEL (reference sequence). With 0 bases removed from V and 2 bases from J, the gap between germline ends came to 7 bases. This CDR3 reads CASSQDTFTNEKLFF. For the CDR3, the DNA is TGTGCCAGCAGCCAAGATACCTTCACTAATGAAAAACTGTTTTTT.

In regard to this clonotype: A junction boundary mismatches the germline segment, possibly from a read error. This chain joins TRBV12-3 or TRBV12-4 and TRBJ1-5, with D hard to call. This CDR3 has 13 amino acids. CDR3 sequence reads: CASSLSGNQSQHF. As DNA, the CDR3 is TGTGCCAGCAGTTTAAGCGGGAATCAGTCCCAGCATTTT.

The chain couples TRBV12-3 or TRBV12-4 to TRBJ1-2; the D is unclear. The CDR3 covers 14 residues. V was pared by 5 bases and J by 4 bases, with 14 bases between. CDR3 nucleotides: TGTGCCAGCAGTCAGACGAGCGCTTCCTATGGCTACACCTTC. Translation: CASSQTSASYGYTF.

The J gene is TRBJ2-7, the V gene TRBV12-3 or TRBV12-4; 14 nucleotides align to TRBD2. J was trimmed by 5 bases and V by 4 bases; bases with no gene match: 7. There are 16 residues in the CDR3. This CDR3 is CASSSGGLAGGNEQYF. The CDR3 nucleotides are TGTGCCAGCAGTTCTGGAGGACTAGCGGGAGGCAACGAGCAGTACTTC.

In this sample, this clonotype turned up many times. The chain has TRBV19 and TRBJ2-2; D is ambiguous. CDR1 LNHDA and CDR2 SQIVND come from the germline V gene (reference sequence). V lost 1 base, J lost 6 bases, and 9 bases lay in between. The CDR3 length is 14 residues. The CDR3 coding sequence is TGTGCCAGTAGTATAGCCTCCGGGCCCGGGGAGCTGTTTTTT. The encoded protein is CASSIASGPGELFF. Full variable domain (outside the CDR3, taken from reference TRBV19 and TRBJ2-2): DGGITQSPKYLFRKEGQNVTLSCEQNLNHDAMYWYRQDPGQGLRLIYYSQIVNDFQKGDIAEGYSVSREKKESFPLTVTSAQKNPTAFYLCASSIASGPGELFFGEGSRLTVL.

This rearrangement joins TRBV7-2 to TRBJ2-1; no clear D. This CDR3 contains 12 residues. Germline loops: CDR1 SGHTA, CDR2 FQGNSA. The V gene lost 4 bases and the J gene lost 9 bases, with 10 bases spanning the gap. CDR3 DNA sequence: TGTGCCAGCAGCTACCAGTTGGGTGAGCAGTTCTTC. This translates into CASSYQLGEQFF.

This chain uses TRBV7-2 with TRBJ2-7, with 8 bases identical to TRBD1. Germline loops: CDR1 SGHTA, CDR2 FQGNSA. The junction had 12 bases not matched to a gene; V was cut back by 6 bases and J by 2 bases. The CDR3 is 16 residues long. The CDR3 nucleotides read TGTGCCAGCAGTTCTAGGGTAGGACAGGGCACCTACGAGCAGTACTTC. Protein: CASSSRVGQGTYEQYF.

This clonotype was seen ten or more times. The J gene is TRBJ2-5, the V gene TRBV15; 13 bases line up with TRBD2. The CDR3 is 15 residues long. Germline V gene lookup returns CDR1 LNHNV and CDR2 YYDKDF (reference sequence). Germline trimming cut 3 bases from V and 4 bases from J; bases unmatched to any gene: 2. The CDR3, as DNA: TGTGCCACCAGCAGGGGACTAGCGGGATTAGAGACCCAGTACTTC. Residues: CATSRGLAGLETQYF.

As for this clonotype: At one boundary the junction diverges from the germline segment, which might be a read error. The chain recombines TRBV7-9 with TRBJ1-6; unclear D gene. Germline assignment: CDR1 SEHNR and CDR2 FQNEAQ (reference sequence). CDR3 length equals 14 residues. CDR3 sequence reads: CTSSYGRINSPLHF. DNA for the CDR3: TGTACCAGCAGCTATGGACGGATTAATTCACCCCTCCACTTT.

The chain combines TRBV10-3 with TRBJ2-7, with TRBD2 matching 8 bases. The CDR3 contains 14 residues. The junction had 8 bases not matched to a gene; V was cut back by 4 bases and J by 6 bases. Looked up from germline, CDR1 is ENHRY and CDR2 is SYGVKD. The CDR3 nucleotides read TGTGCCATCAGTGGGTATAGCGGGGAGGGCGAGCAGTACTTC. It codes for CAISGYSGEGEQYF.

The gene calls are TRBV25-1 and TRBJ1-2; TRBD1 is a possible D gene (5 bases). V was cut by 2 bases and J by 5 bases, with 15 bases left in between. Germline-derived CDR1 and CDR2 are MGHDK and SYGVNS. This CDR3 is built from 15 residues. As DNA, the CDR3 is TGTGCCAGCAGTGAAGTAGGCGGGGGATGGTATGGCTACACCTTC. Its translation is CASSEVGGGWYGYTF.

This chain connects TRBV19 to TRBJ1-5, with TRBD1 matching 7 bases. Germline V lookup: CDR1 LNHDA, CDR2 SQIVND (reference sequence). This CDR3 comprises 15 residues. After removal of 6 bases from V and 2 bases from J, the junction contained 7 bases not matched to a gene. This chain's CDR3 is CASRVTGTGNQPQHF. CDR3 sequence (DNA): TGTGCCAGTAGGGTGACAGGGACCGGCAATCAGCCCCAGCATTTT.